Following are 21 T cell receptor beta chains from one sample sequenced in a study of cytotoxic CD8 clonotypes in ibrutinib-treated CLL. The protocol was immunoSEQ multiplex PCR, while the TCRdb copy is restricted to in-frame clones and leaves out a portion. Of 150,000 to 250,000 clones listed, about two thirds are singletons. Specimen: PBMCs, collected after 24 months of ibrutinib treatment. Source of these receptors: a human donor with chronic lymphocytic leukemia.

This clone was seen a handful of times. The rearrangement uses TRBV2 and TRBJ1-1; possibly TRBD1 for D (5 bases). This CDR3 has 14 amino acids. Germline V gives CDR1 SNHLY, CDR2 FYNNEI. V shed 0 bases and J shed 4 bases, with 9 bases lying between them. Here the CDR3 reads CASSEALRGTEAFF. CDR3 sequence (DNA): TGTGCCAGCAGTGAAGCGCTTAGGGGCACTGAAGCTTTCTTT.

This rearrangement joins TRBV7-9 to TRBJ2-7; D is uncertain. The V end was cut by 4 bases, the J end by 6 bases, with 10 bases between. The CDR3 loop spans 12 amino acids. Germline V gene lookup returns CDR1 SEHNR and CDR2 FQNEAQ (reference sequence). The CDR3 sequence: CASSWTPSEQYF. The CDR3 DNA reads as TGTGCCAGCAGCTGGACCCCTAGCGAGCAGTACTTC.

As regards this clone: Additional DNA sequences in this sample encode the identical CDR3. The genes are TRBV5-1 and TRBJ2-1; D is uncertain. Trimming took 4 bases from V and 4 from J, leaving 12 bases between them. The germline V gene has CDR1 SGHRS and CDR2 YFSETQ. The length of the CDR3 is 14 residues. CDR3 bases: TGCGCCAGCAGCCCAGGAAACGGATACAATGAGCAGTTCTTC. This encodes CASSPGNGYNEQFF.

The gene calls are TRBV5-6 and TRBJ2-3; D is perhaps TRBD1 (5 bases). There are 13 residues in the CDR3. With 2 bases removed from V and 2 bases from J, the gap between germline ends came to 6 bases. The V gene's germline CDR1 is SGHDT and CDR2 YYEEEE. The CDR3 nucleotides read TGTGCCAGCAGCTTACAGGCCACAGATACGCAGTATTTT. Translation: CASSLQATDTQYF.

This clone was seen more than once but under ten times. CDR3 sequence reads: CASSRLRDSSTDTQYF. The CDR3 DNA follows: TGTGCCAGCTCACGACTCCGGGACTCGAGCACAGATACGCAGTATTTT. This chain uses TRBV18 with TRBJ2-3; D is possibly TRBD2 (6 bases). V was cut by 4 bases and J by 0 bases, with 14 bases left in between. Per the germline V gene, CDR1 is KGHSH and CDR2 is LQKENI. CDR3 length: 16 residues. Drawing the rest from reference TRBV18 and TRBJ2-3, the complete variable domain is NAGVMQNPRHLVRRRGQEARLRCSPMKGHSHVYWYRQLPEEGLKFMVYLQKENIIDESGMPKERFSAEFPKEGPSILRIQQVVRGDSAAYFCASSRLRDSSTDTQYFGPGTRLTVL.

This clone occurred once. This chain joins TRBV2 and TRBJ2-7, with 8 bases that match TRBD1. Trimming at V came to 10 bases and at J to 3 bases, leaving 11 bases not matched to a gene. CDR1 is SNHLY, CDR2 FYNNEI, per germline. The CDR3 has 14 residues. CDR3 nucleotide sequence: TGTGCCACCACCAGACAGGGGAGCGTCTACGAGCAGTACTTC. Translated, it gives CATTRQGSVYEQYF.

The rearrangement joins TRBV6-1 to TRBJ2-3; TRBD2 aligns across 7 bases. CDR1 and CDR2 (germline): MNHNS, SASEGT. The CDR3 length is 14 residues. Trimming took 5 bases from V and 5 from J; bases not matched to a gene: 7. CDR3 loop: CASSFAGEEDTQYF. The DNA of the CDR3 is TGTGCCAGCAGTTTTGCGGGGGAGGAAGATACGCAGTATTTT.

The V gene is TRBV11-2, the J gene TRBJ2-7, with 8 positions matching TRBD2. The CDR3 is made up of 15 amino acids. Germline V gives CDR1 SGHAT, CDR2 FQNNGV. The ends lost 2 bases at V and 2 bases at J; junction bases unmatched: 5. The CDR3 region is CASSLPLAGTYEQYF. CDR3 bases: TGTGCCAGCAGCTTACCCCTAGCGGGCACCTACGAGCAGTACTTC.

CDR3 bases: TGTGCCAGCAGTTTATTTCGAGGAGCGGTGGGCAATGAGCAGTTCTTC. Residues: CASSLFRGAVGNEQFF. The chain is built from TRBV28 and TRBJ2-1, with a possible D match to TRBD2 (5 bases). Germline values: CDR1 MDHEN, CDR2 SYDVKM. The CDR3 totals 16 residues. The ends were cut back, 1 base at V and 6 bases at J, with 16 bases in the middle.

The genes are TRBV18 and TRBJ1-1; D unclear. Trimming removed 4 bases at V and 0 bases at J, with 12 bases between. Per germline, CDR1 KGHSH and CDR2 LQKENI. The CDR3 totals 15 residues. CDR3 in amino acids: CASSQLGSMNTEAFF. The CDR3 coding sequence is TGTGCCAGCTCACAGCTCGGGAGCATGAACACTGAAGCTTTCTTT.

This chain links TRBV18 with TRBJ2-7; possible D gene TRBD2, 6 bases. Per the germline V gene, CDR1 is KGHSH and CDR2 is LQKENI. The V end lost 0 bases, the J end lost 2 bases, and 14 bases lay between the germline ends. The CDR3 spans 16 residues. The CDR3 bases are TGTGCCAGCTCACCACCGGGGCTAGCGCCCACCTACGAGCAGTACTTC. The encoded protein is CASSPPGLAPTYEQYF. The full variable domain, its missing parts supplied by reference TRBV18 and TRBJ2-7, is NAGVMQNPRHLVRRRGQEARLRCSPMKGHSHVYWYRQLPEEGLKFMVYLQKENIIDESGMPKERFSAEFPKEGPSILRIQQVVRGDSAAYFCASSPPGLAPTYEQYFGPGTRLTVT.

The chain employs TRBV6-5 and TRBJ2-1; 7 nucleotides line up with TRBD1. Germline CDR1 and CDR2: MNHEY and SVGAGI. The CDR3 totals 14 residues. V lost 8 bases, J lost 5 bases, and 9 bases stayed unmatched. The CDR3: CASSGQHLNNEQFF. The CDR3 region has the DNA TGTGCCAGCTCGGGACAGCACTTAAACAATGAGCAGTTCTTC.

The V and J genes are TRBV7-8 and TRBJ1-2; D uncertain. Trimming left V 1 base short and J 2 bases short, with 5 bases between. CDR3 length equals 13 residues. Germline values: CDR1 SGHVS, CDR2 FQNEAQ. CDR3 amino acids: CASSLGPNYGYTF. The CDR3 DNA sequence: TGTGCCAGCAGCTTAGGACCGAACTATGGCTACACCTTC.

This clone has more than one count but fewer than ten. This sample also contains other DNA sequences that code for the same CDR3. The J gene is TRBJ2-7, the V gene TRBV7-9, with no clear D. Germline V CDR1 and CDR2: SEHNR, FQNEAQ (reference sequence). The CDR3 consists of 14 residues. V lost 0 bases and J lost 4, with 10 bases in between. This chain's CDR3 is CASSLAGSSYEQYF. Here the CDR3 DNA reads TGTGCCAGCAGCTTAGCGGGCAGCAGTTACGAGCAGTACTTC.

The chain couples TRBV29-1 to TRBJ2-7; 7 bases agree with TRBD2. CDR1 and CDR2 (germline): SQVTM, ANQGSEA. With V trimmed by 0 bases and J by 1 base, 6 bases remained unmatched. CDR3 length equals 15 residues. The CDR3 nucleotides read TGCAGCGTTGAAGAGTTGTGGGAGGGTTCCTACGAGCAGTACTTC. It translates to CSVEELWEGSYEQYF.

This clone was picked up a small number of times. The chain links TRBV7-8 to TRBJ2-1; 8 bases match TRBD1. Germline V CDR1 and CDR2: SGHVS, FQNEAQ. The V and J ends lost 5 bases and 4 bases, in that order; junction bases with no gene match: 7. There are 15 residues in the CDR3. The CDR3 loop reads CASSKMTGAYNEQFF. In DNA, the CDR3 is TGTGCCAGCAGCAAAATGACAGGGGCATACAATGAGCAGTTCTTC.

V usage is TRBV4-2 and J usage is TRBJ1-2; D might be TRBD1 (5 bases). V lost 1 base to trimming and J lost 8 bases, with 17 bases between them. This CDR3 has 15 amino acids. Germline-derived CDR1 and CDR2 are LGHNA and YNFKEQ. CDR3 residues: CASSQAGQGRGGYTF. CDR3 in DNA: TGTGCCAGCAGCCAAGCCGGCCAGGGTAGGGGAGGCTACACCTTC.

A single count supports this clone. V and J are TRBV9 and TRBJ2-7; D gene unclear. CDR1 is SGDLS, CDR2 YYNGEE, per germline. Between the trimmed V and J ends, which lost 6 bases and 0 bases, there was a span of 19 bases. This CDR3 spans 16 amino acids. The CDR3 DNA sequence: TGTGCCAGCATCGGGCCCACCACTGTGATCTCCTACGAGCAGTACTTC. This translates into CASIGPTTVISYEQYF.

The rearrangement joins TRBV5-1 to TRBJ2-7; TRBD2 agrees at 10 bases. The CDR3 totals 18 residues. V lost 0 bases to trimming and J lost 2 bases; unmatched junction nucleotides: 11. CDR1 and CDR2 (germline): SGHRS, YFSETQ. The CDR3 region has the DNA TGCGCCAGCAGCTTGGGCTTGGGACTAGCGAGATCCGCCTACGAGCAGTACTTC. It yields the protein CASSLGLGLARSAYEQYF.

This chain connects TRBV6-1 to TRBJ1-2; TRBD1 might be the D (6 bases). V lost 4 bases to trimming and J lost 6 bases, with 12 bases between them. The CDR3 is 13 residues long. The germline gives CDR1 MNHNS, CDR2 SASEGT. The CDR3 coding sequence is TGTGCCAGCAGTGTACAGGGAATGGATGGCTACACCTTC. As protein: CASSVQGMDGYTF.

This chain joins TRBV19 and TRBJ1-1; 9 bases match TRBD1. CDR1 is LNHDA, CDR2 SQIVND, per germline (reference sequence). Losses at the gene ends were 6 bases for V and 4 bases for J; bases not matched to a gene: 6. The CDR3 loop spans 14 amino acids. DNA for the CDR3: TGTGCCAGTAGCGGGACAGGGAAGGTCACTGAAGCTTTCTTT. This codes for CASSGTGKVTEAFF.